This T cell receptor beta chain emerged from a study of cytomegalovirus exposure and HLA in healthy donors. Study observations and caveats: The study dropped some indistinguishable V segments, TRBV6-2 and TRBV6-3 among them.

With 60 Vbeta and 13 Jbeta primers, the PCR was carried out. Libraries were prepared by immunoSEQ multiplex PCR; TCRdb keeps only in-frame clonotypes and omits some of them. This sample yields around 94,000 clones, of which less than 85% are seen a single time; under 2.5% belongs to the top ten. Notes on this clone: Its antigen is still unknown.

Trimming removed 0 bases from V and 7 bases from J, with 17 bases in between. The CDR3 sequence is 15 residues long. Germline loops: CDR1 SGDLS, CDR2 YYNGEE. V gene TRBV9 combines with J gene TRBJ2-7, with D maybe TRBD1 (6 bases). The sequence was collected from a man between 18 and 35 years old in good health and CMV-seronegative. Material: PBMCs. The CDR3 sequence: CASSVGGQLLGEQYF. The CDR3 coding sequence is TGTGCCAGCAGCGTAGGGGGGCAGCTTCTAGGGGAGCAGTACTTC. The variable domain in full, completed from reference TRBV9 and TRBJ2-7, reads DSGVTQTPKHLITATGQRVTLRCSPRSGDLSVYWYQQSLDQGLQFLIQYYNGEERAKGNILERFSAQQFPDLHSELNLSSLELGDSALYFCASSVGGQLLGEQYFGPGTRLTVT.